The entry that follows covers one T cell receptor (beta chain) sequence. The data are from a study of blood T cell repertoires in COVID-19. Background on the study: Some COVID-19 samples were acute and others convalescent; all came from the United States, Italy and Spain.

CDR3 length equals 12 residues. The V end lost 3 bases, the J end lost 7 bases, and 8 bases lay between the germline ends. Methods used by the authors: Counts of nucleated cells, estimated from reference gene primer amplification, were obtained. Libraries were prepared by immunoSEQ multiplex PCR; TCRdb keeps only in-frame clonotypes and omits some of them. The V and J calls and the clone size are those of that table, but D and trimming were determined from the DNA. The table lists hundreds of thousands of clones, roughly 83% of them singletons. The V call is TRBV12-3 or TRBV12-4, the J call TRBJ2-3; maybe TRBD2 (5 bases). The sequencing input was peripheral blood. The sequence derives from a man aged 35 to 55 with acute or convalescent COVID-19. DNA for the CDR3: TGTGCCAGCAGTTTCGGGGTTTATACGCAGTATTTT. Translation: CASSFGVYTQYF.